The clone carrying this T cell receptor (beta chain) was seen a few times. The antigen is not known. The sample comes from a study of T-cell memory formation after mild COVID-19. The study's findings and limits: Memory sampled before infection contained some responding clones, suggesting cross-reactive memory joined. Largely, contracting CD4+ clones fell within CM and EM, and contracting CD8+ clones within EMRA.

V was clipped by 6 bases and J by 4 bases, with 22 bases between them. The germline gives CDR1 MNHEY, CDR2 SMNVEV (reference sequence). This CDR3 region has 17 residues. The 5'RACE method, run with constant-segment primers, produced TCR alpha and TCR beta cDNA libraries (carrying sample barcodes and UMIs). In TCRdb, the 5' RACE reads were re-called with MiXCR into one record per CDR3 protein. This table holds under 300,000 distinct CDR3 sequences, 15% to 20% found once. The sequence came from a man between 18 and 35 years old who had mild COVID-19 (a few samples of this study predate the infection). Cell type and time point are not known. Material for sequencing was PBMCs or a T cell subset sorted from them (not recorded which). This rearrangement joins TRBV27 to TRBJ2-1; a weak D match, TRBD2 (5 bases). The CDR3 spells CASRPPRGPLAYNEQFF. Here the CDR3 DNA reads TGTGCCAGCAGACCCCCCCGGGGTCCCCTCGCGTACAATGAGCAGTTCTTC.